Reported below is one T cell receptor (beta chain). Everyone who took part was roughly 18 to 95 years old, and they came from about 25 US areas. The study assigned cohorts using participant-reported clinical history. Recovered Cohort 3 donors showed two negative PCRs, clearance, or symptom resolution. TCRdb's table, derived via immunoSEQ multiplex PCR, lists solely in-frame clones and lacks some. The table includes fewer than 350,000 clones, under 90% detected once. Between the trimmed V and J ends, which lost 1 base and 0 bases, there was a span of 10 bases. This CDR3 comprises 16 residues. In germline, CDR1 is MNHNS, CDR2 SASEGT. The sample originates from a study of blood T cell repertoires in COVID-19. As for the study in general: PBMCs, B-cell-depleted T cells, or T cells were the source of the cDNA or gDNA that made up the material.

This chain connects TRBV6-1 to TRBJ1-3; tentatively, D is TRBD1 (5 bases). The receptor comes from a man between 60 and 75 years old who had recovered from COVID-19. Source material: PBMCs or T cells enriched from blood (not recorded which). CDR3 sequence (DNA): TGTGCCAGCAGTGAAGTTCGGGGGAGCTCTGGAAACACCATATATTTT. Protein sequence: CASSEVRGSSGNTIYF.